These 20 T cell receptor beta chains were all obtained from the same sample, sequenced in a study of blood T cell repertoires in COVID-19. Here immunoSEQ multiplex PCR was the method, and the copy in TCRdb shows in-frame clones only, minus some. The sample consists of about 120,000 clones, over 65% of them appearing once. The source material was peripheral blood. Every receptor here comes from a man in his sixties with acute or convalescent COVID-19.

The chain has TRBV5-1 and TRBJ2-5; perhaps TRBD2 as D (6 bases). CDR1 and CDR2 from the germline V gene are SGHRS and YFSETQ. V was clipped by 0 bases and J by 1 base, with 10 bases between them. The CDR3 totals 15 residues. Written as DNA, the CDR3 is TGCGCCAGCAGCTTGGAGGCGGGACCCCAAGAGACCCAGTACTTC. The encoded protein is CASSLEAGPQETQYF.

The V gene is TRBV9, the J gene TRBJ2-1; possible D gene TRBD1, 6 bases. CDR1 and CDR2 (germline): SGDLS, YYNGEE. The CDR3 length is 16 residues. With 5 bases removed from V and 7 bases from J, the gap between germline ends came to 22 bases. The CDR3: CASSGQGSILGNEQFF. CDR3 in DNA: TGTGCCAGCAGTGGGCAGGGGTCCATTTTGGGGAATGAGCAGTTCTTC.

V usage is TRBV12-3 or TRBV12-4 and J usage is TRBJ2-2; D may be TRBD2 (6 bases). The ends were cut back, 6 bases at V and 4 bases at J, with 9 bases in the middle. This CDR3 contains 13 residues. The CDR3 DNA sequence: TGTGCCAGCAGCGGAGGGGTCACCGGGGAGCTGTTTTTT. Its translation: CASSGGVTGELFF.

The chain employs TRBV27 and TRBJ2-5; 9 positions agree with TRBD2. The ends lost 6 bases at V and 2 bases at J; junction bases unmatched: 4. This CDR3 comprises 14 residues. Per germline, CDR1 MNHEY and CDR2 SMNVEV (reference sequence). The CDR3 loop is CASSRLAEQETQYF. As DNA, the CDR3 is TGTGCCAGCAGCCGACTAGCGGAGCAAGAGACCCAGTACTTC.

V and J are TRBV2 and TRBJ2-5, with 11 bases fitting TRBD1. The CDR3 sequence is 15 residues long. Per germline, CDR1 SNHLY and CDR2 FYNNEI. V lost 8 bases and J lost 4; bases outside the gene matches: 9. CDR3 nucleotides: TGTGCCAGCTTCAGACGGACAGGGGGCGGAGAGACCCAGTACTTC. Encoded protein: CASFRRTGGGETQYF.

The chain recombines TRBV6-2 or TRBV6-3 with TRBJ2-5; 15 nucleotides agree with TRBD2. This CDR3 region has 15 residues. The junction had 2 bases not matched to a gene; V was cut back by 4 bases and J by 5 bases. Germline V gives CDR1 MNHEY, CDR2 SVGEGT. The CDR3 spells CASSFGTSGRETQYF. The CDR3 DNA follows: TGTGCCAGCAGTTTCGGGACTAGCGGGAGGGAGACCCAGTACTTC.

This chain connects TRBV6-5 to TRBJ1-3; no definite D call. Germline V gene data show CDR1 as MNHEY and CDR2 as SVGAGI. Trimming took 2 bases from V and 4 from J, leaving 15 bases between them. CDR3 size: 16 residues. CDR3 nucleotides: TGTGCCAGCAGTTACGCCCGGGTCGGTGGCGGAAACACCATATATTTT. This encodes CASSYARVGGGNTIYF.

This clone was seen a single time. The rearrangement joins TRBV5-1 to TRBJ1-2; D perhaps matches TRBD1 (5 bases). Deletions cut 4 bases from V and 2 bases from J, with 18 bases between. Germline loops: CDR1 SGHRS, CDR2 YFSETQ. There are 16 residues in the CDR3. In DNA form, the CDR3 reads TGCGCCAGCAGCCGCCTGGTCGGACAAATGAACTATGGCTACACCTTC. Protein: CASSRLVGQMNYGYTF. Filled out from reference TRBV5-1 and TRBJ1-2, the complete variable domain reads KAGVTQTPRYLIKTRGQQVTLSCSPISGHRSVSWYQQTPGQGLQFLFEYFSETQRNKGNFPGRFSGRQFSNSRSEMNVSTLELGDSALYLCASSRLVGQMNYGYTFGSGTRLTVV.

The chain employs TRBV5-1 and TRBJ2-3; possible D gene TRBD1, 6 bases. This CDR3 spans 14 amino acids. Germline V CDR1 and CDR2: SGHRS, YFSETQ. Between the trimmed V and J ends, which lost 4 bases and 6 bases, there was a span of 15 bases. The CDR3 sequence is CASSENRVFDTQYF. In nucleotides, the CDR3 is TGCGCCAGCAGCGAAAACAGGGTTTTCGATACGCAGTATTTT.

Written as DNA, the CDR3 is TGTGCCAGCAGCCCCGTGCGGGAGGCCCGCACAGATACGCAGTATTTT. Amino acids: CASSPVREARTDTQYF. The chain recombines TRBV7-2 with TRBJ2-3; the match to TRBD2 covers 8 bases. The CDR3 is 16 residues long. Germline V gene data show CDR1 as SGHTA and CDR2 as FQGNSA. Trimming removed 5 bases from V and 1 base from J; junction bases left unmatched: 8.

This clone was seen a handful of times. J is TRBJ2-1 and V is TRBV9, with 9 bases fitting TRBD2. This CDR3 spans 17 amino acids. Losses at the gene ends were 5 bases for V and 4 bases for J; bases not matched to a gene: 13. CDR1 is SGDLS and CDR2 is YYNGEE in the germline V gene. The CDR3, as DNA: TGTGCCAGCAGTGAACCACCTAGCGGGATCTTATACAATGAGCAGTTCTTC. Amino acid sequence: CASSEPPSGILYNEQFF.

This clone was recorded a few times. V gene TRBV6-6 combines with J gene TRBJ1-4, with a possible D match to TRBD1 (5 bases). The V gene's germline CDR1 is MNHNY and CDR2 SVGAGI (reference sequence). V lost 6 bases to trimming and J lost 7 bases, with 18 bases between them. The CDR3 extends over 15 amino acids. The CDR3 region is CASRGSTGLAEKLFF. In nucleotides, the CDR3 is TGTGCCAGCAGGGGTTCCACAGGCTTGGCTGAAAAACTGTTTTTT.

As for this clone: This sample also contains other DNA sequences that code for the same CDR3. This chain links TRBV7-9 with TRBJ2-7; possibly TRBD1 for D (5 bases). This CDR3 comprises 12 residues. V dropped 1 base and J dropped 4 bases, with 5 bases sitting between them. CDR1 SEHNR and CDR2 FQNEAQ come from the germline V gene (reference sequence). CDR3 nucleotides: TGTGCCAGCAGCTTAGGGACATACGAGCAGTACTTC. Translation gives CASSLGTYEQYF.

This clone was counted only a few times. The V call is TRBV29-1, the J call TRBJ2-2; 11 nucleotides match TRBD1. Germline CDR1 reads SQVTM; CDR2 reads ANQGSEA. The trim removed 4 bases at V and 5 bases at J, leaving 3 bases unmatched. The CDR3 is 14 amino acids. The CDR3 here is CSVGGQGATGELFF. The CDR3 DNA follows: TGCAGCGTTGGTGGACAGGGGGCTACCGGGGAGCTGTTTTTT.

The V call is TRBV19, the J call TRBJ1-5; D is ambiguous. This CDR3 contains 13 residues. The V end was cut by 4 bases, the J end by 5 bases, with 9 bases between. Germline lookup yields CDR1 LNHDA and CDR2 SQIVND (reference sequence). The CDR3 nucleotides are TGTGCCAGTAGTAACGAGGGTGATCAGCCCCAGCATTTT. Protein product: CASSNEGDQPQHF.

This clone has a handful of counts. V usage is TRBV2 and J usage is TRBJ1-1; 11 positions agree with TRBD1. CDR3 length: 15 amino acids. J was trimmed by 5 bases and V by 7 bases; bases with no gene match: 9. CDR1 and CDR2 (germline): SNHLY, FYNNEI. The CDR3 is CASTERDRGRTEAFF. The DNA for the CDR3 is TGTGCCAGCACCGAGAGGGACAGGGGGAGGACTGAAGCTTTCTTT.

With regard to this clone: The junction shows a germline mismatch at one end, possibly a read error. This chain connects TRBV30 to TRBJ2-7, with a tentative D call TRBD2 (6 bases). This CDR3 is built from 12 residues. Germline CDR1 is GTSNPN and CDR2 is SVGIG (reference sequence). The CDR3 coding sequence is TGTGCCTGGAGTACTAGCTCCCACGAGCAGTACTTC. Translating gives CAWSTSSHEQYF.

The J gene is TRBJ2-2, the V gene TRBV27, with 7 bases lining up with TRBD1. The length of the CDR3 is 14 residues. Germline CDR1 and CDR2: MNHEY and SMNVEV (reference sequence). J was trimmed by 4 bases and V by 3 bases; bases with no gene match: 2. The CDR3 loop is CASSLRDSTGELFF. Written as DNA, the CDR3 is TGTGCCAGCAGTTTGAGGGACAGCACCGGGGAGCTGTTTTTT.

The chain recombines TRBV19 with TRBJ2-3; 9 nucleotides agree with TRBD1. V lost 7 bases and J lost 4; bases outside the gene matches: 6. Germline CDR1 reads LNHDA; CDR2 reads SQIVND (reference sequence). The length of the CDR3 is 14 residues. CDR3 nucleotide sequence: TGTGCCAGTACCGAACAGGGGGCCGCAGATACGCAGTATTTT. This encodes CASTEQGAADTQYF.

The chain carries TRBV9 and TRBJ2-1; 9 bases line up with TRBD2. Germline trimming cut 3 bases from V and 7 bases from J; bases unmatched to any gene: 5. This CDR3 is built from 14 residues. Germline-derived CDR1 and CDR2 are SGDLS and YYNGEE. CDR3 protein: CASSGPSGANEQFF. The CDR3 DNA reads TGTGCCAGCAGCGGACCTAGCGGGGCTAATGAGCAGTTCTTC. The complete variable domain, with remaining parts taken from reference TRBV9 and TRBJ2-1, reads DSGVTQTPKHLITATGQRVTLRCSPRSGDLSVYWYQQSLDQGLQFLIQYYNGEERAKGNILERFSAQQFPDLHSELNLSSLELGDSALYFCASSGPSGANEQFFGPGTRLTVL.